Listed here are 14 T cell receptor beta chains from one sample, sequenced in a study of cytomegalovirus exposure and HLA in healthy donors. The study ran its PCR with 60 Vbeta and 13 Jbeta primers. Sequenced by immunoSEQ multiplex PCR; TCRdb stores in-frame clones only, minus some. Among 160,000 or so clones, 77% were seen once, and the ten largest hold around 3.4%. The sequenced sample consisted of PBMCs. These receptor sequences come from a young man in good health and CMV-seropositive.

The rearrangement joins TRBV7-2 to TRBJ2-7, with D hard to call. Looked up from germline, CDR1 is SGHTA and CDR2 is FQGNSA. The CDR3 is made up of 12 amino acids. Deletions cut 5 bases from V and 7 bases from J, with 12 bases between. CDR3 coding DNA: TGTGCCAGCAGCCCCTCGACAAGTGAGCAGTACTTC. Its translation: CASSPSTSEQYF.

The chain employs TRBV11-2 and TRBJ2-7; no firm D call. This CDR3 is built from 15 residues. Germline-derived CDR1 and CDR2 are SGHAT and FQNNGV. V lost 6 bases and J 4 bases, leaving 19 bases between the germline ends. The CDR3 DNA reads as TGTGCCAGCAGAAAAGAGGCTCTTTCGGCTTACGAGCAGTACTTC. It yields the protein CASRKEALSAYEQYF.

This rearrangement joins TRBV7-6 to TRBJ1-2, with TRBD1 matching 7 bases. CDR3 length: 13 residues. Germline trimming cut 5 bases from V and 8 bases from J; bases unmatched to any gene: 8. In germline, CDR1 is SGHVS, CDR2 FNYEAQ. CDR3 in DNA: TGTGCCAGCAGCCTGGACAGGTTAGCGGGCTACACCTTC. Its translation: CASSLDRLAGYTF.

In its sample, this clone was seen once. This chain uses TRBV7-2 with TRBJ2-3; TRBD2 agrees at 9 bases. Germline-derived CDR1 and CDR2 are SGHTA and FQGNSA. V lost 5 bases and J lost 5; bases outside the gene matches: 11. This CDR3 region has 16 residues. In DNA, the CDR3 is TGTGCCAGCAGCGTTTACCCTAGCGGGGTTTTAGATACGCAGTATTTT. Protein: CASSVYPSGVLDTQYF.

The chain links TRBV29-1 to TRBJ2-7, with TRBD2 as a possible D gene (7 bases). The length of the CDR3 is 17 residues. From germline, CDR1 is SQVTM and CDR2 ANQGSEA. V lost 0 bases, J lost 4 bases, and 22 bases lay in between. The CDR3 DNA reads TGCAGCGTTGAAGATCCGATACTAGCGAGGGGGGGTTACGAGCAGTACTTC. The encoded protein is CSVEDPILARGGYEQYF.

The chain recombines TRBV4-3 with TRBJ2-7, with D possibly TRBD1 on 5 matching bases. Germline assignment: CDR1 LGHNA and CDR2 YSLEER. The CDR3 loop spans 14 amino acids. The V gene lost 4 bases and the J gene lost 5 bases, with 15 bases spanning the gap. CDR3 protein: CASSPKSQGHEQYF. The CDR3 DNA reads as TGCGCCAGCAGCCCGAAGTCGCAGGGCCACGAGCAGTACTTC.

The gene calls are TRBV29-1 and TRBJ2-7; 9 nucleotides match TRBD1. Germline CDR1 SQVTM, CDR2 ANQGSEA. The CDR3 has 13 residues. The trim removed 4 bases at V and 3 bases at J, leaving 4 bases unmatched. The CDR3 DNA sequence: TGCAGCGTTGTGACGACAGGGGGCTACGAGCAGTACTTC. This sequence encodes CSVVTTGGYEQYF.

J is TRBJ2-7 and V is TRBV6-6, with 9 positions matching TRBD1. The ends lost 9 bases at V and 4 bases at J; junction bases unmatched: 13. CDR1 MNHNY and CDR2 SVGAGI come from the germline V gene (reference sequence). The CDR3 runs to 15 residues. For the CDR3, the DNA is TGTGCCAGTAGAAGAGGGGGACAGGGAGAGTACGAGCAGTACTTC. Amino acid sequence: CASRRGGQGEYEQYF.

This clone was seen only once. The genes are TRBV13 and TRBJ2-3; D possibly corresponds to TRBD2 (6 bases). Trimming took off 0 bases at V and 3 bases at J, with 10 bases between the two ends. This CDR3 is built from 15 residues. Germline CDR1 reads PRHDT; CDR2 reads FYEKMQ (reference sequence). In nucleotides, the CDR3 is TGTGCCAGCAGCTTAGGTGTGGGGGGAACAGATACGCAGTATTTT. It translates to CASSLGVGGTDTQYF.

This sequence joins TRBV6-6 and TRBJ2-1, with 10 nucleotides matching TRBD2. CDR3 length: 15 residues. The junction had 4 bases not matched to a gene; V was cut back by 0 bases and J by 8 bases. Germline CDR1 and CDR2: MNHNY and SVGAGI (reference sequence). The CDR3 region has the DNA TGTGCCAGCAGTTACTCGTGGCTAGCGGGGGATGAGCAGTTCTTC. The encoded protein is CASSYSWLAGDEQFF.

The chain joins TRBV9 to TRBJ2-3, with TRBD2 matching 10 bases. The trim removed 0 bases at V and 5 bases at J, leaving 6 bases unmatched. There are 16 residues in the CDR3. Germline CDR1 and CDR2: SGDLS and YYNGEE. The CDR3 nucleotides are TGTGCCAGCAGCGTAGCGGGACTAGCGTACGGAGATACGCAGTATTTT. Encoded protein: CASSVAGLAYGDTQYF. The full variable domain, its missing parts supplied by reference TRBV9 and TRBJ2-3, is DSGVTQTPKHLITATGQRVTLRCSPRSGDLSVYWYQQSLDQGLQFLIQYYNGEERAKGNILERFSAQQFPDLHSELNLSSLELGDSALYFCASSVAGLAYGDTQYFGPGTRLTVL.

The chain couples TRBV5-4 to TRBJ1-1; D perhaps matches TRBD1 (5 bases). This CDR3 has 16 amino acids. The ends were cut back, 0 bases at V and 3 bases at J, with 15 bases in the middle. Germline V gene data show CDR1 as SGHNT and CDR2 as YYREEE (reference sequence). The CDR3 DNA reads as TGTGCCAGCAGCTTGGAGGCAGGGAGGATTTACACTGAAGCTTTCTTT. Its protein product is CASSLEAGRIYTEAFF.

The chain's CDR3 is CAWSVGGGSTEAFF. The CDR3 bases are TGTGCCTGGAGTGTAGGCGGGGGTTCGACTGAAGCTTTCTTT. The chain combines TRBV30 with TRBJ1-1; D may be TRBD1 (5 bases). CDR3 length: 14 amino acids. Germline values: CDR1 GTSNPN, CDR2 SVGIG (reference sequence). Trimming cost V 0 bases and J 5 bases, with 13 bases left between them. Supplemented by reference TRBV30 and TRBJ1-1, the full variable domain reads SQTIHQWPATLVQPVGSPLSLECTVEGTSNPNLYWYRQAAGRGLQLLFYSVGIGQISSEVPQNLSASRPQDRQFILSSKKLLLSDSGFYLCAWSVGGGSTEAFFGQGTRLTVV.

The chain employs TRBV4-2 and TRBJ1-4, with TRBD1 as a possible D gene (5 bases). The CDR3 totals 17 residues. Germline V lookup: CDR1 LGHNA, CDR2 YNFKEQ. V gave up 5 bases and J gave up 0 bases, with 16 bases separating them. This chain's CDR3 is CASSRATVVSTNEKLFF. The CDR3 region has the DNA TGTGCCAGCAGCAGAGCGACAGTAGTTTCAACTAATGAAAAACTGTTTTTT.